This TCR beta chain is drawn from a study of CD8 T cells in ankylosing spondylitis. TCRdb re-called the 5' RACE reads with MiXCR, one entry per CDR3 protein. This table holds about 250,000 distinct CDR3 sequences, around 32% found once. CDR3 size: 16 residues. Germline trimming cut 7 bases from V and 6 bases from J; bases unmatched to any gene: 13. This TCR was sampled from a male donor with ankylosing spondylitis or in good health (not recorded which). J is TRBJ2-3 and V is TRBV12-3 or TRBV12-4; 10 nucleotides align to TRBD2. The specimen sequenced was blood, either unsorted or a sorted T cell fraction (not recorded which). CDR3 coding DNA: TGTGCCAGCAAACCCCTACCGGGACTAGCGAGGGATACGCAGTATTTT. Its protein is CASKPLPGLARDTQYF.